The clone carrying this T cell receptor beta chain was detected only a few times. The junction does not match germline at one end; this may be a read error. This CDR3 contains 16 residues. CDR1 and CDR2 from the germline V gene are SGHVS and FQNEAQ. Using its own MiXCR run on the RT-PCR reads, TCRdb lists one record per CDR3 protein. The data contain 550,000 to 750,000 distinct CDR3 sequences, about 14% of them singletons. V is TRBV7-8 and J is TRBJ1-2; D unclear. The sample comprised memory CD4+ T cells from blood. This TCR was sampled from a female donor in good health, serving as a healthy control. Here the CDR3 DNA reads TGTGCCAGCAGCTTAAGGGCAGAGAGCGGCAAAGGGCCACTCTACTTC. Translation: CASSLRAESGKGPLYF. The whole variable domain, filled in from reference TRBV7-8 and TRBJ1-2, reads GAGVSQSPRYKVAKRGQDVALRCDPISGHVSLFWYQQALGQGPEFLTYFQNEAQLDKSGLPSDRFFAERPEGSVSTLKIQRTQQEDSAVYLCASSLRAESGKGPLYFGSGTRLTVV.